This T cell receptor (beta chain) was retrieved from a study of blood T cell repertoires in COVID-19. Overall study: The United States, Italy and Spain supplied acute and convalescent COVID-19 samples. T cells, B-cell-depleted T cells, or PBMCs supplied cDNA or gDNA.

Looked up from germline, CDR1 is SGHVS and CDR2 is FQNEAQ. There are 14 residues in the CDR3. The germline V and J ends were trimmed by 5 bases and 5 bases, with 12 bases remaining between them. In the original processing: Using reference gene primer amplification, nucleated cell counts were estimated. Clones were sequenced by immunoSEQ multiplex PCR, and TCRdb holds only the in-frame ones, with some missing. V and J calls and clone size are given by that table; D and trimming were obtained from the DNA. The sample contains about 190,000 clones, about four fifths of which appear only once. The receptor was isolated from a woman aged 70-85 years with active or convalescent COVID-19. The genes are TRBV7-8 and TRBJ1-4; possibly TRBD1 for D (5 bases). The material sequenced was peripheral blood. CDR3 nucleotide sequence: TGTGCCAGCAGCCGAGAGGGACTGAATGAAAAACTGTTTTTT. This gives the protein CASSREGLNEKLFF.